These 6 T cell receptor beta chains were sequenced from one sample in a study of Tregs in tolerant kidney transplant recipients (dated by TCRdb to between 2019 and 2020). The time point label corresponds to: blood sample drawn before combined kidney and bone marrow transplant. Library construction relied on the immunoSEQ multiplex PCR assay. TCRdb obtained this table from immuneACCESS and retained in-frame rearrangements with V and J assigned. These tables miss some clones; where compared with another copy, unresolved V genes account for less than half of the shortfall, and the remainder is unexplained. Present in this sample are about 77,000 clones, more than 95% of which were seen just once. The ten most abundant clones make up approximately 0.52% of the sample. The sequenced sample was CD4+ T cells from blood, obtained before the transplant. All receptors come from a human donor who received a combined kidney and bone marrow transplant.

V usage is TRBV5-4 and J usage is TRBJ2-5; no firm D call. This CDR3 has 11 residues. From germline, CDR1 is SGHNT and CDR2 YYREEE (reference sequence). Between the trimmed V and J ends, which lost 2 bases and 3 bases, there was a span of 2 bases. CDR3 region: CASSFKETQYF. The CDR3 bases are TGTGCCAGCAGCTTTAAAGAGACCCAGTACTTC. The entire variable domain, with the rest obtained from reference TRBV5-4 and TRBJ2-5, is as follows: ETGVTQSPTHLIKTRGQQVTLRCSSQSGHNTVSWYQQALGQGPQFIFQYYREEENGRGNFPPRFSGLQFPNYSSELNVNALELDDSALYLCASSFKETQYFGPGTRLLVL.

The gene calls are TRBV19 and TRBJ2-7; the match to TRBD2 covers 8 bases. V lost 6 bases, J lost 0 bases, and 13 bases stayed unmatched. This CDR3 comprises 17 residues. The germline gives CDR1 LNHDA, CDR2 SQIVND (reference sequence). CDR3 in amino acids: CASSPILIAGSSYEQYF. CDR3 sequence (DNA): TGTGCCAGTAGCCCAATCTTAATAGCGGGGAGCTCCTACGAGCAGTACTTC.

V is TRBV5-6 and J is TRBJ1-2; D ambiguous. Deletions cut 0 bases from V and 5 bases from J, with 11 bases between. Germline V gene data show CDR1 as SGHDT and CDR2 as YYEEEE. The CDR3 contains 14 residues. The CDR3 sequence is CASSLVGVRYGYTF. The CDR3 DNA follows: TGTGCCAGCAGCTTGGTCGGGGTTAGGTATGGCTACACCTTC.

This chain links TRBV5-8 with TRBJ2-2; 8 bases align to TRBD1. The germline V gene encodes CDR1 SGHTS and CDR2 YDEGEE. V lost 2 bases, J lost 4 bases, and 7 bases stayed unmatched. The CDR3 has 16 residues. CDR3 nucleotides: TGTGCCAGCAGCTTTGCTGGGACAGGAGTCACCGGGGAGCTGTTTTTT. Amino acid sequence: CASSFAGTGVTGELFF. Together with reference TRBV5-8 and TRBJ2-2, the CDR3 gives the full variable domain: EAGVTQSPTHLIKTRGQQATLRCSPISGHTSVYWYQQALGLGLQFLLWYDEGEERNRGNFPPRFSGRQFPNYSSELNVNALELEDSALYLCASSFAGTGVTGELFFGEGSRLTVL.

The rearrangement links TRBV9 to TRBJ2-3, with D perhaps matching TRBD2 (6 bases). The CDR3 runs to 15 residues. V shed 2 bases and J shed 1 base, with 11 bases lying between them. Germline loops: CDR1 SGDLS, CDR2 YYNGEE. The CDR3 DNA reads TGTGCCAGCAGCGTCCTACCGGGGGGCACAGATACGCAGTATTTT. Its translation is CASSVLPGGTDTQYF.

V gene TRBV7-6 combines with J gene TRBJ2-7; 8 nucleotides line up with TRBD1. Germline V lookup: CDR1 SGHVS, CDR2 FNYEAQ. The ends lost 3 bases at V and 1 base at J; junction bases unmatched: 8. CDR3 length equals 16 residues. This CDR3 reads CASSFRTGWQSYEQYF. The CDR3 DNA follows: TGTGCCAGCAGCTTCCGGACAGGGTGGCAGTCCTACGAGCAGTACTTC.